The 20 T cell receptor beta chains reported below all come from one sample, sequenced in a study of ipilimumab plus nivolumab after autologous stem cell transplantation. Assay used: immunoSEQ multiplex PCR; TCRdb lists only in-frame clones, some missing. The sample contains tens of thousands of clones, approximately 86% of which appear only once. The sample was PBMCs, taken in a trial of ipilimumab plus nivolumab as post-transplant consolidation. These receptors were obtained from a male donor with diffuse large B-cell lymphoma.

By sample fraction, this clone is large. This rearrangement joins TRBV4-2 to TRBJ2-7, with TRBD2 as a possible D gene (7 bases). Germline CDR1 reads LGHNA; CDR2 reads YNFKEQ. The CDR3 has 15 residues. V was trimmed by 2 bases and J by 2 bases, leaving 13 bases between them. CDR3 region: CASSQSAGDTYEQYF. The DNA for the CDR3 is TGTGCCAGCAGCCAATCGGCGGGGGACACCTACGAGCAGTACTTC.

CDR3 DNA sequence: TGTGCCAGCAGTGCCCCGGGGGGATATAGCAATCAGCCCCAGCATTTT. This codes for CASSAPGGYSNQPQHF. V gene TRBV28 combines with J gene TRBJ1-5; D is possibly TRBD1 (5 bases). The CDR3 contains 16 residues. The germline CDR1 and CDR2 sequences are MDHEN and SYDVKM. Trimming removed 5 bases at V and 0 bases at J, with 14 bases between.

In this sample, this clone turned up a few times. In DNA form, the CDR3 reads TGTGCCAGCAGTTTACTAGCCCCCGGGGAGCTGTTTTTT. Its protein is CASSLLAPGELFF. The chain joins TRBV28 to TRBJ2-2; a possible D gene is TRBD2 (5 bases). The germline V gene has CDR1 MDHEN and CDR2 SYDVKM. V lost 2 bases and J lost 6, with 7 bases in between. The CDR3 extends over 13 amino acids. The full variable domain, rest sourced from reference TRBV28 and TRBJ2-2, is DVKVTQSSRYLVKRTGEKVFLECVQDMDHENMFWYRQDPGLGLRLIYFSYDVKMKEKGDIPEGYSVSREKKERFSLILESASTNQTSMYLCASSLLAPGELFFGEGSRLTVL.

The gene calls are TRBV30 and TRBJ2-3, with D perhaps TRBD1 (5 bases). This CDR3 comprises 13 residues. Germline V lookup: CDR1 GTSNPN, CDR2 SVGIG (reference sequence). Trimming pared 0 bases from V and 6 bases from J, leaving 10 bases between. CDR3 nucleotides: TGTGCCTGGAGTGTATATGGGGCTGATACGCAGTATTTT. Translating it yields CAWSVYGADTQYF.

This sequence joins TRBV7-9 and TRBJ2-2, with 9 bases fitting TRBD1. This CDR3 is 16 amino acids long. V shed 2 bases and J 7 bases; nucleotides not matched to a gene: 8. The germline gives CDR1 SEHNR, CDR2 FQNEAQ (reference sequence). In DNA form, the CDR3 reads TGTGCCAGCAGCTTAACGGACAGGGGTTGGAGCGGGGAGCTGTTTTTT. This translates into CASSLTDRGWSGELFF.

The chain uses TRBV6-1 and TRBJ1-1; D ambiguous. The length of the CDR3 is 15 residues. Deletions cut 4 bases from V and 1 base from J, with 13 bases between. The germline V gene has CDR1 MNHNS and CDR2 SASEGT. The CDR3 nucleotides are TGTGCCAGCAGTGCTGGAAAGACAACGAACACTGAAGCTTTCTTT. The encoded protein is CASSAGKTTNTEAFF.

This sequence joins TRBV5-8 and TRBJ2-3, with 7 bases matching TRBD2. Looked up from germline, CDR1 is SGHTS and CDR2 is YDEGEE. The ends lost 6 bases at V and 5 bases at J; junction bases unmatched: 9. The CDR3 consists of 14 residues. The CDR3 nucleotides are TGTGCCAGCATGCCTCGGGGGGTCGGAGATACGCAGTATTTT. This codes for CASMPRGVGDTQYF.

This clone was seen more than once but under ten times. This chain connects TRBV6-6 to TRBJ2-3; the D gene is possibly TRBD2 (6 bases). There are 15 residues in the CDR3. V dropped 2 bases and J dropped 0 bases, with 9 bases sitting between them. Germline CDR1 MNHNY, CDR2 SVGAGI (reference sequence). CDR3 loop: CASSYRGTSTDTQYF. The CDR3 nucleotides read TGTGCCAGCAGTTACCGAGGGACTAGCACAGATACGCAGTATTTT.

The V gene is TRBV6-6, the J gene TRBJ1-5; D gene unclear. Deletions cut 2 bases from V and 2 bases from J, with 4 bases between. From germline, CDR1 is MNHNY and CDR2 SVGAGI (reference sequence). The CDR3 runs 13 residues. CDR3 bases: TGTGCCAGCAGTTACAACGGCAATCAGCCCCAGCATTTT. It codes for CASSYNGNQPQHF.

Points on this clone: Possible read error: a much larger clone is one base away. The chain employs TRBV5-1 and TRBJ2-7; D perhaps matches TRBD2 (5 bases). Trimming shortened V by 4 bases and J by 7 bases, and 21 bases separated the two germline ends. There are 15 residues in the CDR3. Germline V gene sequence: CDR1 SGHRS, CDR2 YFSETQ. CDR3 region: CASSPLTGSTGEQYF. For the CDR3, the DNA is TGCGCCAGCAGCCCCTTAACGGGGTCGACGGGGGAGCAGTACTTC.

This chain connects TRBV7-3 to TRBJ2-1, with 11 positions matching TRBD2. J gave up 7 bases and V 5 bases, and 7 bases lay outside the gene matches. CDR1 and CDR2 (germline): SGHTA, FQGTGA. CDR3 length: 15 residues. The CDR3 DNA follows: TGTGCCAGCAGCGCCAGACTAGCGGGGAGTAATGAGCAGTTCTTC. Protein: CASSARLAGSNEQFF.

The genes are TRBV4-3 and TRBJ2-7; 14 bases map to TRBD2. The CDR3 has 16 amino acids. The V gene's germline CDR1 is LGHNA and CDR2 YSLEER. With V trimmed by 4 bases and J by 4 bases, 6 bases remained unmatched. This CDR3 reads CASSRGGLAGDYEQYF. The CDR3 DNA reads as TGCGCCAGCAGCCGGGGGGGACTAGCGGGAGATTACGAGCAGTACTTC.

To note about this clone: One junction end disagrees with the germline gene, perhaps due to a read error. The same CDR3 arises from other DNA sequences in this sample as well. J is TRBJ2-3 and V is TRBV7-7; 12 bases match TRBD2. CDR3 length: 16 amino acids. Germline CDR1 SSHAT, CDR2 FNYEAQ (reference sequence). CDR3 region: CASSPGLAGSIDTQYF. Here the CDR3 DNA reads TGTGCCAGCAGCCCCGGACTAGCGGGGAGCATAGATACGCAGTATTTT.

The rearrangement uses TRBV11-2 and TRBJ2-1, with TRBD2 matching 8 bases. The germline CDR1 and CDR2 sequences are SGHAT and FQNNGV. The CDR3 is 16 amino acids. V shed 5 bases and J 3 bases; nucleotides not matched to a gene: 9. The CDR3 DNA follows: TGTGCCAGCAGCACCCGCGGGGGGACCCACTACAATGAGCAGTTCTTC. This sequence encodes CASSTRGGTHYNEQFF.

The chain uses TRBV19 and TRBJ2-1; 9 bases map to TRBD1. The V gene end was trimmed by 4 bases and the J gene end by 6 bases; junction bases not matched to a gene: 4. CDR3 size: 14 residues. Germline V lookup: CDR1 LNHDA, CDR2 SQIVND (reference sequence). The CDR3 loop reads CASSTSDRGNEQFF. The CDR3 DNA follows: TGTGCCAGTAGTACCTCGGACAGGGGCAATGAGCAGTTCTTC.

The genes are TRBV4-1 and TRBJ2-1, with 9 bases identical to TRBD2. V was pared by 3 bases and J by 9 bases, with 9 bases of the junction left unmatched. This CDR3 is 15 amino acids long. Germline lookup yields CDR1 MGHRA and CDR2 YSYEKL. The CDR3, as DNA: TGCGCCAGCAGCCACGAACGTAGCGGGGGCGGTGAGCAGTTCTTC. Translated, it gives CASSHERSGGGEQFF.

This chain links TRBV18 with TRBJ2-3; D not certain. The V end was cut by 4 bases, the J end by 4 bases, with 9 bases between. The germline gives CDR1 KGHSH, CDR2 LQKENI. The CDR3 spans 13 residues. The CDR3 DNA reads as TGTGCCAGCTCACGAGAGAGCTCAGATACGCAGTATTTT. This codes for CASSRESSDTQYF.

The chain couples TRBV7-9 to TRBJ1-4; 9 bases fit TRBD1. The CDR3 is made up of 14 amino acids. Germline CDR1 is SEHNR and CDR2 is FQNEAQ (reference sequence). Trimming removed 3 bases from V and 7 bases from J; junction bases left unmatched: 3. CDR3 loop: CASSFTGGGEKLFF. For the CDR3, the DNA is TGTGCCAGCAGCTTTACAGGGGGCGGTGAAAAACTGTTTTTT.

The chain uses TRBV5-6 and TRBJ2-3; D is unresolved. This CDR3 has 15 residues. The germline CDR1 and CDR2 sequences are SGHDT and YYEEEE. V gave up 1 base and J gave up 2 bases, with 11 bases separating them. This chain's CDR3 is CASSLPSTHTDTQYF. CDR3 nucleotides: TGTGCCAGCAGCTTGCCCAGTACCCACACAGATACGCAGTATTTT.

The V and J genes are TRBV7-6 and TRBJ1-6, with no clear D. Germline values: CDR1 SGHVS, CDR2 FNYEAQ. Trimming took 5 bases from V and 0 from J, leaving 20 bases between them. This CDR3 is built from 19 residues. This CDR3 is CASSPGTLDQSSYNSPLHF. The CDR3 region has the DNA TGTGCCAGCAGCCCTGGCACACTGGACCAGAGCTCCTATAATTCACCCCTCCACTTT.